This T cell receptor beta chain comes out of a study of T cells after yellow fever vaccination (dated by TCRdb to between 2018 and 2020). Study-wide context: Libraries from fractions with low cell numbers were prepared with the SMART-Seq v4 Ultra Low Input RNA kit. To follow T-cell clones before and after both primary and booster YFV17D yellow fever vaccination, bulk TCR alpha and beta repertoires underwent longitudinal sequencing. Two healthy male donors made up the cohort, one aged 18 to 29 years and the other aged 30 to 40 years. Blood samples were taken at several timepoints before and after primary and secondary immunization, and bulk PBMC replicates and cell subsets were isolated. Here is what the overall study found, with its caveats: The secondary T-cell response was weaker than the primary response but faster, peaking on day 5 instead of day 15. A small fraction of clonotypes showed up in both the CD4 and CD8 compartments, probably as a result of convergent recombination. Computational filtering was needed because FACS-sorted repertoires could contain abundant contaminating clonotypes from the bulk population. Because only two donors were included in the study, the extent to which the findings can be generalized is limited. Most clones expanded after primary vaccination were re-detected after the booster (around 96% of CD4 and 88% of CD8), suggesting broad memory maintenance.

This clonotype was detected ten times or more. Its specific antigen is unknown. Per-base quality was not reported, and no clone a single base away is much larger than it. This sample's treatment or condition label indicates: live attenuated yellow fever vaccine strain. A standard Ficoll-Paque protocol was used to isolate PBMCs from peripheral blood. Dynabeads CD4 and CD8 positive selection kits were used to isolate the CD4 and CD8 T-cell fractions. TriZol was used to extract RNA from bulk PBMCs, CD4 and CD8 fractions, and dextramer-positive and dextramer-negative fractions. Synthesis of TCR cDNA relied on 5'RACE template switching, a step that introduced a universal primer site along with unique molecular identifiers. Priming for cDNA synthesis came from both the TCR alpha and TCR beta constant segments. Library amplification used two PCR steps, and the second PCR step added sample barcodes and sequencing adapters. Sequencing of libraries was performed on Illumina HiSeq 2500 (2x100 bp) or NovaSeq (2x150 bp). Turning to the authors' computational methods: MIGEC handled demultiplexing of reads and collapsing into UMI consensus sequences, while MiXCR performed V(D)J alignment. Vaccine-responding clonotypes were identified with edgeR using replicate PBMC samples, with FDR below 0.01 and a log2 fold change above 5 up to day 15 being required. CD4 or CD8 identity was assigned to each bulk clonotype according to whether the clonotype was present at higher abundance in the sequenced CD4 repertoire or the sequenced CD8 repertoire. TCRdb applied fastp at Q25 and MiXCR to the public reads, then kept only in-frame beta chains. Every entry covers one CDR3 protein and lists the most common genes and DNA from its rows. None of the V and J calls come from the authors' own analysis; TCRdb made them. The sample table shows more than 95,000 distinct CDR3 sequences, and about 7.2% are seen once. The ten largest clones capture 2.5% to 3% of the sample.

The sample in question was CD4+ T cells sorted from PBMCs, obtained more than 35 days after the first yellow fever vaccination. This TCR came from a man in his late teens or twenties who received the YFV17D yellow fever vaccine.

The sequenced DNA is TGTGCCAGCAGCCTCGACGGCCCGGGGACCTCACCCCTCCACTTT. This translates into CASSLDGPGTSPLHF. The chain links TRBV5-4 with TRBJ1-6, with a tentative D gene TRBD1 over 5 matching bases. Looking up the germline V gene (reference sequence) yields CDR1 SGHNT and CDR2 YYREEE. Its CDR3 holds 15 amino acids, cysteine through phenylalanine. Only the CDR3 region is kept as DNA, spanning 45 bases read in frame from base 1. Deletion took 4 bases off V and 10 bases off J, with a span of 18 bases between the germline ends.